The 14 T cell receptor beta chains presented below share a single source sample, sequenced in a study of control samples from healthy donors and cancer patients. Method: immunoSEQ multiplex PCR; TCRdb's copy keeps in-frame clones and lacks some. Of fewer than 30,000 clones in the sample, roughly 89% were seen once. Source material: PBMCs. Receptors originate from a woman aged 40 to 49 with lung cancer.

The J gene is TRBJ2-7, the V gene TRBV7-2, with a possible D match to TRBD1 (5 bases). V was pared by 2 bases and J by 2 bases, with 13 bases between. CDR1 is SGHTA and CDR2 is FQGNSA in the germline V gene. The CDR3 loop spans 15 amino acids. The CDR3 nucleotides read TGTGCCAGCAGCTTAAGCGTTCAGGGAACCTACGAGCAGTACTTC. It specifies CASSLSVQGTYEQYF.

In this sample, this clone turned up a few times. CDR3: CASTGSDPAYEQYF. CDR3 nucleotide sequence: TGTGCCAGTACCGGCTCGGATCCAGCCTACGAGCAGTACTTC. The chain has TRBV19 and TRBJ2-7; D call uncertain. The CDR3 is 14 amino acids. V lost 7 bases and J lost 2, with 15 bases in between. Looked up from germline, CDR1 is LNHDA and CDR2 is SQIVND (reference sequence).

V is TRBV5-4 and J is TRBJ1-3; 10 bases match TRBD1. The CDR3 runs to 17 residues. V gave up 4 bases and J gave up 3 bases; unmatched junction bases: 10. Germline V gene lookup returns CDR1 SGHNT and CDR2 YYREEE (reference sequence). The CDR3 protein is CASSPPGDRGNGNTIYF. CDR3 bases: TGTGCCAGCAGCCCCCCCGGGGACAGGGGCAATGGAAACACCATATATTTT.

CDR3 in amino acids: CASTQGSANTEAFF. The DNA for the CDR3 is TGTGCCAGCACCCAGGGATCGGCGAACACTGAAGCTTTCTTT. This chain joins TRBV9 and TRBJ1-1; perhaps TRBD1 as D (5 bases). The CDR3 loop spans 14 amino acids. The germline V and J ends were trimmed by 6 bases and 1 base, with 13 bases remaining between them. CDR1 SGDLS and CDR2 YYNGEE come from the germline V gene.

The gene calls are TRBV13 and TRBJ2-5; 14 bases agree with TRBD2. There are 18 residues in the CDR3. Germline loops: CDR1 PRHDT, CDR2 FYEKMQ (reference sequence). Trimming cost V 5 bases and J 5 bases; bases outside gene matches: 13. In DNA, the CDR3 is TGTGCCAGCAGCCGTCGGCCGGGACTAGCGGGAGAACGGGAGACCCAGTACTTC. Its protein is CASSRRPGLAGERETQYF.

The V and J genes are TRBV15 and TRBJ1-1; D is unclear. Germline V CDR1 and CDR2: LNHNV, YYDKDF (reference sequence). V was cut by 2 bases and J by 1 base, with 8 bases left in between. There are 14 residues in the CDR3. The CDR3 reads CATSRLIKNTEAFF. The CDR3 DNA reads as TGTGCCACCAGCAGACTTATCAAGAACACTGAAGCTTTCTTT.

The V call is TRBV19, the J call TRBJ1-3; D is undetermined. The germline gives CDR1 LNHDA, CDR2 SQIVND (reference sequence). The V end was cut by 7 bases, the J end by 0 bases, with 13 bases between. This CDR3 comprises 15 residues. The CDR3 protein is CASTQWAFSGNTIYF. CDR3 bases: TGTGCCAGTACCCAATGGGCCTTCTCTGGAAACACCATATATTTT. Variable domain in full (rest from reference TRBV19 and TRBJ1-3): DGGITQSPKYLFRKEGQNVTLSCEQNLNHDAMYWYRQDPGQGLRLIYYSQIVNDFQKGDIAEGYSVSREKKESFPLTVTSAQKNPTAFYLCASTQWAFSGNTIYFGEGSWLTVV.

The V gene is TRBV30, the J gene TRBJ1-1, with TRBD1 identical over 9 bases. Trimming cost V 8 bases and J 3 bases; bases outside gene matches: 10. CDR1 is GTSNPN, CDR2 SVGIG, per germline (reference sequence). This CDR3 is 14 amino acids long. The CDR3 region is CATTGGDYDTEAFF. The CDR3 DNA sequence: TGTGCCACTACAGGGGGCGACTACGACACTGAAGCTTTCTTT.

The rearrangement joins TRBV7-7 to TRBJ2-3; 8 bases agree with TRBD1. The CDR3 covers 13 residues. Losses at the gene ends were 4 bases for V and 6 bases for J; bases not matched to a gene: 3. Germline-derived CDR1 and CDR2 are SSHAT and FNYEAQ (reference sequence). In DNA form, the CDR3 reads TGTGCCAGCAGCTCGGGGGACAGGGATACGCAGTATTTT. Protein sequence: CASSSGDRDTQYF.

The V gene is TRBV9, the J gene TRBJ2-3; 12 bases are shared with TRBD2. Germline lookup yields CDR1 SGDLS and CDR2 YYNGEE. The CDR3 spans 18 residues. The J segment lost 1 base and the V segment lost 0 bases, leaving 6 bases of the junction unmatched. The CDR3: CASSVVPSGGAGTDTQYF. DNA for the CDR3: TGTGCCAGCAGCGTAGTCCCTAGCGGGGGGGCCGGCACAGATACGCAGTATTTT.

This rearrangement joins TRBV4-3 to TRBJ1-2, with no clear D. Germline loops: CDR1 LGHNA, CDR2 YSLEER. The CDR3 is 13 amino acids. Between the trimmed V and J ends, which lost 1 base and 7 bases, there was a span of 10 bases. As DNA, the CDR3 is TGCGCCAGCAGCCAAGGGCCTTTTGTTGGCTACACCTTC. Protein sequence: CASSQGPFVGYTF.

The chain combines TRBV19 with TRBJ2-4; the match to TRBD1 covers 7 bases. The trim removed 5 bases at V and 9 bases at J, leaving 10 bases unmatched. Germline CDR1 is LNHDA and CDR2 is SQIVND (reference sequence). There are 14 residues in the CDR3. The CDR3 protein is CASSPKTGSGIQYF. The DNA for the CDR3 is TGTGCCAGTAGTCCAAAGACAGGGTCAGGCATTCAGTACTTC.

The chain couples TRBV12-3 or TRBV12-4 to TRBJ1-1; D not certain. This CDR3 is built from 12 residues. V lost 0 bases, J lost 7 bases, and 6 bases lay in between. CDR3 protein: CASSLARVEAFF. The CDR3 coding sequence is TGTGCCAGCAGTTTAGCGCGGGTTGAAGCTTTCTTT.

The genes are TRBV18 and TRBJ1-2; 8 bases are a match to TRBD1. The V gene's germline CDR1 is KGHSH and CDR2 LQKENI. This CDR3 is 16 amino acids long. After removal of 0 bases from V and 3 bases from J, the junction contained 6 bases not matched to a gene. The CDR3 nucleotides are TGTGCCAGCTCACCACCGCAGGGGGCTCCAGACTATGGCTACACCTTC. The encoded protein is CASSPPQGAPDYGYTF. Using reference TRBV18 and TRBJ1-2 for the parts outside the CDR3, the full variable domain is NAGVMQNPRHLVRRRGQEARLRCSPMKGHSHVYWYRQLPEEGLKFMVYLQKENIIDESGMPKERFSAEFPKEGPSILRIQQVVRGDSAAYFCASSPPQGAPDYGYTFGSGTRLTVV.